The rows below give T cell receptor beta chains drawn from one sample of a study of low-dose radiotherapy and immunotherapy resistance in tumors. Via MiXCR, TCRdb re-called the reads, giving one row per CDR3 protein. Of about 39,000 distinct CDR3 sequences in the sample, about 28% were seen once. Sequencing used PBMCs, obtained before treatment. These receptors were obtained from a male donor with gallbladder cancer. CDR3s include the opening cysteine and the closing phenylalanine or tryptophan. Fields, in order: J gene, clone size, V gene, D gene, CDR3 protein, CDR3 DNA. A D gene is named only where the DNA matches it firmly. Size values are once, few and many counts, or a class for expanded clones, and some rows have none.

j_gene: TRBJ1-2
abundance: NA
v_gene: TRBV10-3
d_gene: TRBD1
CDR3aa: CAIGQGDYGYTF
CDR3nt: TGTGCCATCGGACAGGGTGATTATGGCTACACCTTC

j_gene: TRBJ2-1
abundance: many
v_gene: TRBV29-1
d_gene: NA
CDR3aa: CSAMGDYNEQFF
CDR3nt: TGCAGCGCCATGGGAGACTACAATGAGCAGTTCTTC

j_gene: TRBJ2-7
abundance: NA
v_gene: TRBV24-1
d_gene: TRBD2
CDR3aa: CATSDFSTSGTYEQYF
CDR3nt: TGTGCCACCAGTGATTTTTCGACTAGCGGTACCTACGAGCAGTACTTC

j_gene: TRBJ2-1
abundance: NA
v_gene: TRBV28
d_gene: TRBD2
CDR3aa: CASSSWTSGAGEQFF
CDR3nt: TGTGCCAGCAGTTCCTGGACTAGCGGGGCCGGTGAGCAGTTCTTC

j_gene: TRBJ2-1
abundance: many
v_gene: TRBV5-1
d_gene: NA
CDR3aa: CASSIGQLDYNEQFF
CDR3nt: TGCGCCAGCAGCATCGGACAGCTAGACTACAATGAGCAGTTCTTC

j_gene: TRBJ2-5
abundance: NA
v_gene: TRBV20-1
d_gene: TRBD2
CDR3aa: CSARDWGLAGETQYF
CDR3nt: TGCAGTGCTAGAGATTGGGGACTAGCGGGGGAGACCCAGTACTTC

j_gene: TRBJ2-1
abundance: many
v_gene: TRBV5-1
d_gene: NA
CDR3aa: CASSGPHGGEQFF
CDR3nt: TGCGCCAGCAGCGGACCCCACGGCGGTGAGCAGTTCTTC

j_gene: TRBJ1-6
abundance: many
v_gene: TRBV10-3
d_gene: TRBD1
CDR3aa: CAISNLQGRLSPLHF
CDR3nt: TGTGCCATCAGCAATCTACAGGGGCGCCTCTCACCCCTCCACTTT

j_gene: TRBJ1-1
abundance: many
v_gene: TRBV9
d_gene: NA
CDR3aa: CASSVSAGTAEAFF
CDR3nt: TGTGCCAGCAGCGTATCGGCAGGGACTGCTGAAGCTTTCTTT

j_gene: TRBJ2-1
abundance: many
v_gene: TRBV20-1
d_gene: NA
CDR3aa: CSARDSGTYYNEQFF
CDR3nt: TGCAGTGCTAGAGATTCCGGGACCTACTACAATGAGCAGTTCTTC

j_gene: TRBJ2-1
abundance: few
v_gene: TRBV4-1
d_gene: TRBD2
CDR3aa: CASSPTGGGAVNEQFF
CDR3nt: TGCGCCAGCAGCCCCACCGGGGGGGGGGCCGTGAATGAGCAGTTCTTC

j_gene: TRBJ1-3
abundance: NA
v_gene: TRBV6-8
d_gene: NA
CDR3aa: CASYFNSGNTIYF
CDR3nt: TGTGCCAGCTATTTTAACTCTGGAAACACCATATATTTT

j_gene: TRBJ2-7
abundance: many
v_gene: TRBV25-1
d_gene: NA
CDR3aa: CASSRGGGSYEQYF
CDR3nt: TGTGCCAGCAGTCGAGGGGGAGGTTCCTACGAGCAGTACTTC

j_gene: TRBJ2-4
abundance: NA
v_gene: TRBV6-2/TRBV6-3
d_gene: NA
CDR3aa: CASSYSQGQENIQYF
CDR3nt: TGTGCCAGCAGTTACTCCCAGGGACAAGAGAACATTCAGTACTTC

j_gene: TRBJ2-7
abundance: once
v_gene: TRBV18
d_gene: TRBD1
CDR3aa: CSSADRTYEQYF
CDR3nt: TGTTCCAGCGCGGACAGGACCTACGAGCAGTACTTC

j_gene: TRBJ1-1
abundance: once
v_gene: TRBV7-2
d_gene: NA
CDR3aa: CASSSTWAVKTEAFF
CDR3nt: TGTGCCAGCAGCTCAACGTGGGCGGTGAAGACTGAAGCTTTCTTT

j_gene: TRBJ1-5
abundance: medium-sized
v_gene: TRBV25-1
d_gene: NA
CDR3aa: CASSDQGERRCNSNQPQHF
CDR3nt: TGTGCCAGCAGTGACCAGGGCGAAAGGCGTTGTAATAGCAATCAGCCCCAGCATTTT

j_gene: TRBJ2-1
abundance: many
v_gene: TRBV7-2
d_gene: TRBD1
CDR3aa: CASGGRDRVSNEQFF
CDR3nt: TGTGCCAGCGGGGGAAGGGACAGGGTATCCAATGAGCAGTTCTTC

j_gene: TRBJ1-2
abundance: NA
v_gene: TRBV28
d_gene: NA
CDR3aa: CASSFRANYGYTF
CDR3nt: TGTGCCAGCAGTTTCAGAGCCAACTATGGCTACACCTTC

j_gene: TRBJ2-7
abundance: few
v_gene: TRBV27
d_gene: NA
CDR3aa: CATSPAGGQQSYEQYF
CDR3nt: TGTGCCACCTCACCTGCGGGGGGACAGCAAAGTTACGAGCAGTACTTC

j_gene: TRBJ1-3
abundance: many
v_gene: TRBV6-5
d_gene: NA
CDR3aa: CASSPQPTLYRGNTIYF
CDR3nt: TGTGCCAGCAGTCCGCAACCGACCCTCTACCGTGGAAACACCATATATTTT

j_gene: TRBJ1-5
abundance: NA
v_gene: TRBV7-9
d_gene: TRBD1
CDR3aa: CASSSDRSYQPQHF
CDR3nt: TGTGCCAGCAGTTCGGACAGGAGCTATCAGCCCCAGCATTTT

j_gene: TRBJ2-5
abundance: medium-sized
v_gene: TRBV28
d_gene: NA
CDR3aa: CASSLPQKTQYF
CDR3nt: TGTGCCAGCAGTTTACCGCAGAAGACCCAGTACTTC

j_gene: TRBJ2-3
abundance: many
v_gene: TRBV29-1
d_gene: NA
CDR3aa: CSVIGEPDTQYF
CDR3nt: TGCAGCGTCATTGGCGAACCAGATACGCAGTATTTT

j_gene: TRBJ2-1
abundance: NA
v_gene: TRBV25-1
d_gene: NA
CDR3aa: CASSEWGNEQFF
CDR3nt: TGTGCCAGCAGTGAATGGGGCAATGAGCAGTTCTTC

j_gene: TRBJ2-1
abundance: NA
v_gene: TRBV28
d_gene: TRBD2
CDR3aa: CASRSLRASGSWDEQFF
CDR3nt: TGTGCCAGCAGATCCCTACGGGCTAGCGGGAGCTGGGATGAGCAGTTCTTC

j_gene: TRBJ1-1
abundance: many
v_gene: TRBV2
d_gene: NA
CDR3aa: CAGGDLNTEAFF
CDR3nt: TGTGCCGGCGGAGATCTGAACACTGAAGCTTTCTTT

j_gene: TRBJ2-3
abundance: many
v_gene: TRBV7-2
d_gene: TRBD2
CDR3aa: CASSPILAGTDTQYF
CDR3nt: TGTGCCAGCAGCCCCATCCTAGCGGGGACAGATACGCAGTATTTT

j_gene: TRBJ2-4
abundance: many
v_gene: TRBV11-2
d_gene: TRBD1
CDR3aa: CASSSRTGGIAKNIQYF
CDR3nt: TGTGCCAGCAGCTCAAGGACAGGGGGAATAGCCAAAAACATTCAGTACTTC

j_gene: TRBJ2-2
abundance: medium-sized
v_gene: TRBV9
d_gene: NA
CDR3aa: CASSVSGAHTGELFF
CDR3nt: TGTGCCAGCAGCGTGAGTGGCGCGCACACCGGGGAGCTGTTTTTT

j_gene: TRBJ2-7
abundance: many
v_gene: TRBV14
d_gene: TRBD2
CDR3aa: CASSRPGLVGYEQYF
CDR3nt: TGTGCCAGCAGCCGACCGGGACTAGTGGGTTACGAGCAGTACTTC

j_gene: TRBJ2-7
abundance: many
v_gene: TRBV6-6
d_gene: NA
CDR3aa: CASNMGTYEQYF
CDR3nt: TGTGCCAGCAACATGGGGACCTACGAGCAGTACTTC

j_gene: TRBJ1-1
abundance: once
v_gene: TRBV12-3/TRBV12-4
d_gene: NA
CDR3aa: CASKGTEAFF
CDR3nt: TGTGCCAGTAAAGGCACTGAAGCTTTCTTT

j_gene: TRBJ2-5
abundance: NA
v_gene: TRBV5-6
d_gene: NA
CDR3aa: CASSGPRGGAETQYF
CDR3nt: TGTGCCAGCAGCGGACCGAGGGGGGGCGCGGAGACCCAGTACTTC

j_gene: TRBJ2-3
abundance: many
v_gene: TRBV9
d_gene: TRBD2
CDR3aa: CASSAHTSGRGEDTQYF
CDR3nt: TGTGCCAGCAGCGCCCACACTAGCGGGAGGGGTGAAGATACGCAGTATTTT

j_gene: TRBJ1-6
abundance: NA
v_gene: TRBV2
d_gene: NA
CDR3aa: CASTAGSPLHF
CDR3nt: TGTGCCAGCACCGCAGGGTCACCCCTCCACTTT

j_gene: TRBJ2-3
abundance: NA
v_gene: TRBV4-1
d_gene: NA
CDR3aa: CASSQESSLSGPTQYF
CDR3nt: TGCGCCAGCAGCCAAGAATCCTCCTTGAGCGGCCCTACGCAGTATTTT

j_gene: TRBJ1-2
abundance: many
v_gene: TRBV20-1
d_gene: NA
CDR3aa: CSARDSGGANYGYTF
CDR3nt: TGCAGTGCTAGAGATAGTGGGGGAGCTAACTATGGCTACACCTTC

j_gene: TRBJ2-7
abundance: NA
v_gene: TRBV5-1
d_gene: NA
CDR3aa: CASSPREHYEQYF
CDR3nt: TGCGCCAGCAGCCCCCGGGAGCATTACGAGCAGTACTTC

j_gene: TRBJ2-3
abundance: NA
v_gene: TRBV12-3/TRBV12-4
d_gene: NA
CDR3aa: CASSPRGGLRTDTQYF
CDR3nt: TGTGCCAGCAGCCCCAGGGGAGGACTTCGCACAGATACGCAGTATTTT

j_gene: TRBJ2-7
abundance: NA
v_gene: TRBV2
d_gene: NA
CDR3aa: CASSTRSRERYF
CDR3nt: TGTGCCAGCAGTACAAGAAGTCGAGAGCGGTACTTC

j_gene: TRBJ1-1
abundance: NA
v_gene: TRBV5-1
d_gene: NA
CDR3aa: CASSWDSTPEAFF
CDR3nt: TGCGCCAGCAGCTGGGACTCCACACCAGAGGCTTTCTTT

j_gene: TRBJ2-1
abundance: many
v_gene: TRBV6-2/TRBV6-3
d_gene: NA
CDR3aa: CASSPKRVGIDEQFF
CDR3nt: TGTGCCAGCAGTCCCAAGCGGGTGGGTATCGATGAGCAGTTCTTC

j_gene: TRBJ1-2
abundance: many
v_gene: TRBV4-1
d_gene: TRBD1
CDR3aa: CASSQAPGQGAGGYTF
CDR3nt: TGCGCCAGCAGCCAGGCGCCGGGACAGGGGGCAGGTGGCTACACCTTC

j_gene: TRBJ2-3
abundance: many
v_gene: TRBV7-2
d_gene: TRBD2
CDR3aa: CASSPGLAGPISTDTQYF
CDR3nt: TGTGCCAGCAGCCCGGGACTAGCGGGCCCCATAAGCACAGATACGCAGTATTTT

j_gene: TRBJ2-1
abundance: NA
v_gene: TRBV4-1
d_gene: NA
CDR3aa: CASSQATGRNEQFF
CDR3nt: TGCGCCAGCAGCCAAGCGACAGGGAGGAATGAGCAGTTCTTC

j_gene: TRBJ1-1
abundance: NA
v_gene: TRBV5-1
d_gene: NA
CDR3aa: CASSLIGNTEAFF
CDR3nt: TGTGCCAGCAGCTTAATCGGGAACACTGAAGCTTTCTTT

j_gene: TRBJ2-1
abundance: NA
v_gene: TRBV27
d_gene: NA
CDR3aa: CASSLGFSYNEQFF
CDR3nt: TGTGCCAGCAGTCTAGGCTTCTCCTACAATGAGCAGTTCTTC

j_gene: TRBJ2-7
abundance: many
v_gene: TRBV29-1
d_gene: NA
CDR3aa: CSVEGVTGKSRYEQYF
CDR3nt: TGCAGCGTTGAGGGGGTAACAGGGAAGTCCCGCTACGAGCAGTACTTC

j_gene: TRBJ2-5
abundance: NA
v_gene: TRBV29-1
d_gene: NA
CDR3aa: CSVAEGMKTQYF
CDR3nt: TGCAGCGTTGCTGAGGGCATGAAGACCCAGTACTTC

j_gene: TRBJ2-1
abundance: NA
v_gene: TRBV4-2
d_gene: NA
CDR3aa: CASSQEVLTEQFF
CDR3nt: TGTGCCAGCAGCCAAGAAGTCCTGACGGAGCAGTTCTTC

j_gene: TRBJ2-5
abundance: many
v_gene: TRBV2
d_gene: TRBD2
CDR3aa: CASSEQPTQAGGTKETQYF
CDR3nt: TGTGCCAGCAGTGAACAACCGACGCAAGCGGGGGGCACAAAAGAGACCCAGTACTTC

j_gene: TRBJ2-7
abundance: many
v_gene: TRBV27
d_gene: TRBD2
CDR3aa: CASHGTSDSYEQYF
CDR3nt: TGTGCCAGCCACGGGACTAGCGACTCCTACGAGCAGTACTTC

j_gene: TRBJ2-2
abundance: NA
v_gene: TRBV28
d_gene: NA
CDR3aa: CASSTTGSTGELFF
CDR3nt: TGTGCCAGCAGCACTACCGGGTCCACCGGGGAGCTGTTTTTT

j_gene: TRBJ1-5
abundance: few
v_gene: TRBV28
d_gene: NA
CDR3aa: CASSLGSNQPQHF
CDR3nt: TGTGCCAGCAGTTTGGGGAGCAATCAGCCCCAGCATTTT

j_gene: TRBJ2-5
abundance: few
v_gene: TRBV30
d_gene: TRBD2
CDR3aa: CAWSELTSGSLASETQYF
CDR3nt: TGTGCCTGGAGCGAGCTGACTAGCGGGAGCTTGGCCTCGGAGACCCAGTACTTC

j_gene: TRBJ2-7
abundance: NA
v_gene: TRBV2
d_gene: TRBD1
CDR3aa: CASSVYRGAYEQYF
CDR3nt: TGTGCCAGCAGTGTCTACAGGGGCGCCTACGAGCAGTACTTC

j_gene: TRBJ2-2
abundance: NA
v_gene: TRBV24-1
d_gene: TRBD1
CDR3aa: CASSMGQTYTGELFF
CDR3nt: TGTGCCAGCAGTATGGGACAGACTTACACCGGGGAGCTGTTTTTT